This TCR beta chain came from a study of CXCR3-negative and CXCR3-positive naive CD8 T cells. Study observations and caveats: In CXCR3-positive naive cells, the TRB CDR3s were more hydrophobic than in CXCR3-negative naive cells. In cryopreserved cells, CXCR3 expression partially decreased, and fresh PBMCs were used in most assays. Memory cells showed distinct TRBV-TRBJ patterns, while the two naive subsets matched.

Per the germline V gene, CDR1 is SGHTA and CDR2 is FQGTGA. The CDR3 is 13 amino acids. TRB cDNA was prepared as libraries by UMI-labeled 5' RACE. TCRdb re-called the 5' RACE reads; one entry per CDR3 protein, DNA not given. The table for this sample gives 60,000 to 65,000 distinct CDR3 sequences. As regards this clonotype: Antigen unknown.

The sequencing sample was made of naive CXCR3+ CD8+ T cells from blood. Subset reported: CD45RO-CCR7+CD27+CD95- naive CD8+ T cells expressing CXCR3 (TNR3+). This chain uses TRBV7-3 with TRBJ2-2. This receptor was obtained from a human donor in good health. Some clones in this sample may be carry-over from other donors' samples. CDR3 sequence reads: CASSLDGSGELFF.